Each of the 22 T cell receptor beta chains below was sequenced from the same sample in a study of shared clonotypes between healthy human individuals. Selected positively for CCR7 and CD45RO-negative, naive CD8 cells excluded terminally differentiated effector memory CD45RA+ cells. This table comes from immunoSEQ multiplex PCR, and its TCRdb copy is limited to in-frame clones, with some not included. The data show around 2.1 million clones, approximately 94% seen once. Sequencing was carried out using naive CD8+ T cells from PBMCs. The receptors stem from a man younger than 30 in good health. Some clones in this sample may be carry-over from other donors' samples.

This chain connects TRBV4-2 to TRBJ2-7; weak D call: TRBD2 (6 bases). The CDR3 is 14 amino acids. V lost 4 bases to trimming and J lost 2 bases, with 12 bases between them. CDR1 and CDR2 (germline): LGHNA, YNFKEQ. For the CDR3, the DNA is TGTGCCAGCAGCCCCGGGTGGGGGGCCTACGAGCAGTACTTC. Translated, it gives CASSPGWGAYEQYF.

The chain's CDR3 is CASGGQKFSEKLFF. CDR3 nucleotides: TGTGCCAGTGGGGGGCAGAAATTTAGCGAAAAACTGTTTTTT. This rearrangement joins TRBV28 to TRBJ1-4; the D gene is possibly TRBD1 (6 bases). Trimming stripped 9 bases from V and 8 bases from J, with 19 bases between. The V gene's germline CDR1 is MDHEN and CDR2 SYDVKM. This CDR3 spans 14 amino acids.

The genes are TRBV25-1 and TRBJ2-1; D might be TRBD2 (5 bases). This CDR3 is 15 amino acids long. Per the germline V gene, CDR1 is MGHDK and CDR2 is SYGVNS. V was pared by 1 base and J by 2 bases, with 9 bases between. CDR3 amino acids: CASSELRRAYNEQFF. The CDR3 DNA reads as TGTGCCAGCAGTGAATTACGGCGGGCCTACAATGAGCAGTTCTTC.

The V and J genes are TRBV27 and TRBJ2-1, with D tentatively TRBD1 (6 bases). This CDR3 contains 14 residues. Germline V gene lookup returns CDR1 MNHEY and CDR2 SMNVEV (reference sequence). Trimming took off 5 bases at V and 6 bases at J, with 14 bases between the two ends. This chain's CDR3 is CASSDRDKPNEQFF. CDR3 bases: TGTGCCAGCAGTGACCGGGACAAACCCAATGAGCAGTTCTTC.

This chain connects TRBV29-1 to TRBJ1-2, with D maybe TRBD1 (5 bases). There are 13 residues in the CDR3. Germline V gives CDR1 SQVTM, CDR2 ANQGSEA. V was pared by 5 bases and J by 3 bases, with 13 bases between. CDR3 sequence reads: CSVPTDRHYGYTF. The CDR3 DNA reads TGCAGCGTTCCGACTGACAGACACTATGGCTACACCTTC.

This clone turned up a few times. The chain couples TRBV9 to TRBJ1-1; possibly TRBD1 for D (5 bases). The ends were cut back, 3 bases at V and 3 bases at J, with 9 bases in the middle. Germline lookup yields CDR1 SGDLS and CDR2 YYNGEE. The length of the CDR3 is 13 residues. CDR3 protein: CASSAPGHTEAFF. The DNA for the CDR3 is TGTGCCAGCAGCGCACCGGGACACACTGAAGCTTTCTTT.

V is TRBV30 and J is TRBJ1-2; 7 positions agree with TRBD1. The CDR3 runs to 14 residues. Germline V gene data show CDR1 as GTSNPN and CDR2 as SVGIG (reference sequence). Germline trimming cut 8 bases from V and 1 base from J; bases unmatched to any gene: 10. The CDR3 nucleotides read TGTGCCGGAGGGACAGCTTATTATAACTATGGCTACACCTTC. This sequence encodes CAGGTAYYNYGYTF.

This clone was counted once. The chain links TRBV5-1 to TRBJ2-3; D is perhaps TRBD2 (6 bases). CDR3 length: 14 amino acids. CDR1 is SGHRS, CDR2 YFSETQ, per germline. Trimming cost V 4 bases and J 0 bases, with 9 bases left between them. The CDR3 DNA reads TGCGCCAGCAGCGGGGGGTTTAGCACAGATACGCAGTATTTT. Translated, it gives CASSGGFSTDTQYF.

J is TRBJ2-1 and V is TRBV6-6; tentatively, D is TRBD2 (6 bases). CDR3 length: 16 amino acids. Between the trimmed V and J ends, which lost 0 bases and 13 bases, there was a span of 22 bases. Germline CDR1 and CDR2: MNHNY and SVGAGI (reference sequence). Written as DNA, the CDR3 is TGTGCCAGCAGTTACTCGCCTAGCGCCATCACGGCGGGCCAGTTCTTC. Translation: CASSYSPSAITAGQFF.

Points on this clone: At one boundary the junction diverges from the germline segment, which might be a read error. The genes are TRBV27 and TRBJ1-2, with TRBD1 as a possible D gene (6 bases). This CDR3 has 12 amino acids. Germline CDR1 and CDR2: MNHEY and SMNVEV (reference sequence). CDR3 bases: TGCCCCAGGGGTGAAGCCAACTATGGCTACACCTTC. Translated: CPRGEANYGYTF.

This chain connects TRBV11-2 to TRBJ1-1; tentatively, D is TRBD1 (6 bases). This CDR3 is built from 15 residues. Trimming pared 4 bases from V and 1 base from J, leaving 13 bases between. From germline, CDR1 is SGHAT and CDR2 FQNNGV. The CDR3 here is CASSSKRGANTEAFF. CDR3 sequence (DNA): TGTGCCAGCAGCTCAAAAAGGGGGGCGAACACTGAAGCTTTCTTT.

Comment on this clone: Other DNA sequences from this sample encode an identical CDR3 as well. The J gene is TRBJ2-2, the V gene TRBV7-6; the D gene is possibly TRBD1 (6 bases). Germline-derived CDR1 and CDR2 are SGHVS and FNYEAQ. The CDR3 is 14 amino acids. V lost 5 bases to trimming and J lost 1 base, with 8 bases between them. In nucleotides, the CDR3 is TGTGCCAGCAGCCTGGACAGGAACACCGGGGAGCTGTTTTTT. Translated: CASSLDRNTGELFF. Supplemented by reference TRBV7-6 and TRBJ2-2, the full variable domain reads GAGVSQSPRYKVTKRGQDVALRCDPISGHVSLYWYRQALGQGPEFLTYFNYEAQQDKSGLPNDRFSAERPEGSISTLTIQRTEQRDSAMYRCASSLDRNTGELFFGEGSRLTVL.

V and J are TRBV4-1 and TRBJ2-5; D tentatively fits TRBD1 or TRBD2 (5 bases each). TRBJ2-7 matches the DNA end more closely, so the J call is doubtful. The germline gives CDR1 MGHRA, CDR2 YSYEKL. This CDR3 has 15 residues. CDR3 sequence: CASSLGTAYGDEQYF. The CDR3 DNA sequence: TGCGCCAGCAGCCTGGGGACGGCTTATGGGGACGAGCAGTACTTC.

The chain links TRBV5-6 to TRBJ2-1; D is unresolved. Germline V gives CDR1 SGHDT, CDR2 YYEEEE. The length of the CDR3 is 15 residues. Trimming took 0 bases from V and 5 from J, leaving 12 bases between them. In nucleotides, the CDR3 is TGTGCCAGCAGCTTGGGGGGTTATGGTGACAATGAGCAGTTCTTC. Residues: CASSLGGYGDNEQFF.

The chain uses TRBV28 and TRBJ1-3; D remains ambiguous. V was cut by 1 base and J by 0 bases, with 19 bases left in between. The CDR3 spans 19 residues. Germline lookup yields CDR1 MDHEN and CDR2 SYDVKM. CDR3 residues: CASSLYTPGYGLSGNTIYF. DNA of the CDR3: TGTGCCAGCAGTTTATATACCCCCGGTTACGGTCTCTCTGGAAACACCATATATTTT. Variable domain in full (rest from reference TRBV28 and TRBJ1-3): DVKVTQSSRYLVKRTGEKVFLECVQDMDHENMFWYRQDPGLGLRLIYFSYDVKMKEKGDIPEGYSVSREKKERFSLILESASTNQTSMYLCASSLYTPGYGLSGNTIYFGEGSWLTVV.

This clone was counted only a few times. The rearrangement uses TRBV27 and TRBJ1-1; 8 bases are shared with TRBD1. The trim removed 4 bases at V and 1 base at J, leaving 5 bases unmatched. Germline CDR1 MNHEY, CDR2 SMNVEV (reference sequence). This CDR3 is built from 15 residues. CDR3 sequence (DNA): TGTGCCAGCAGTTCCCCGGGACAGGCGAACACTGAAGCTTTCTTT. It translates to CASSSPGQANTEAFF.

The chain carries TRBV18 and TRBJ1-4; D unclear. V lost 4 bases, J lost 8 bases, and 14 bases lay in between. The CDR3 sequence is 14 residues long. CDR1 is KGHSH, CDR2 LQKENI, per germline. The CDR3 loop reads CASSLTVVGEKLFF. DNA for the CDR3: TGTGCCAGCTCACTAACAGTGGTGGGAGAAAAACTGTTTTTT.

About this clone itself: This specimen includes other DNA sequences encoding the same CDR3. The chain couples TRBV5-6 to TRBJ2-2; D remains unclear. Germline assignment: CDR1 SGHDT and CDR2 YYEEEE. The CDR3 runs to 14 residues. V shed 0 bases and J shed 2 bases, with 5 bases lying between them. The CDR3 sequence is CASSLGVNTGELFF. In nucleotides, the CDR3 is TGTGCCAGCAGCTTGGGTGTAAACACCGGGGAGCTGTTTTTT.

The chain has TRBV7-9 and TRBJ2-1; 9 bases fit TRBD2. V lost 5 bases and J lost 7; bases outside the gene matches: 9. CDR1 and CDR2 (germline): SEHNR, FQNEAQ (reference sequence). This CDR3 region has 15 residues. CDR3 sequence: CASSTLAGSSNEQFF. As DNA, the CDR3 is TGTGCCAGCAGCACACTAGCGGGCTCGTCAAATGAGCAGTTCTTC.

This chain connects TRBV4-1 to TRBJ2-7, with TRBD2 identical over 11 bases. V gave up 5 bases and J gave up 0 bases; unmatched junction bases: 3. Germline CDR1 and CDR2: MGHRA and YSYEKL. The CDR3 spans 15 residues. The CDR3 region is CASSIAGGSSYEQYF. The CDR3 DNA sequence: TGCGCCAGCAGCATAGCGGGAGGGAGCTCCTACGAGCAGTACTTC.

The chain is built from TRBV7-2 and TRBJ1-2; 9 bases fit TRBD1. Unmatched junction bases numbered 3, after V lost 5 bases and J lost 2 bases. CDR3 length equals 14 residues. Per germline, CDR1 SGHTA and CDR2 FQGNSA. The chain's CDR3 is CASSRQGENYGYTF. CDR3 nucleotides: TGTGCCAGCAGCCGACAGGGGGAGAACTATGGCTACACCTTC. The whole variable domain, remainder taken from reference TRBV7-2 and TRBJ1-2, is GAGVSQSPSNKVTEKGKDVELRCDPISGHTALYWYRQSLGQGLEFLIYFQGNSAPDKSGLPSDRFSAERTGGSVSTLTIQRTQQEDSAVYLCASSRQGENYGYTFGSGTRLTVV.

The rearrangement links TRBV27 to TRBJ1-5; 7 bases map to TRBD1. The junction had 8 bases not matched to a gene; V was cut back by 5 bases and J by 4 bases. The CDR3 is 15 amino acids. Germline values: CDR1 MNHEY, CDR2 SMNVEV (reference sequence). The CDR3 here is CASSPWDSANQPQHF. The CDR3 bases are TGTGCCAGCAGTCCCTGGGACAGCGCTAATCAGCCCCAGCATTTT.